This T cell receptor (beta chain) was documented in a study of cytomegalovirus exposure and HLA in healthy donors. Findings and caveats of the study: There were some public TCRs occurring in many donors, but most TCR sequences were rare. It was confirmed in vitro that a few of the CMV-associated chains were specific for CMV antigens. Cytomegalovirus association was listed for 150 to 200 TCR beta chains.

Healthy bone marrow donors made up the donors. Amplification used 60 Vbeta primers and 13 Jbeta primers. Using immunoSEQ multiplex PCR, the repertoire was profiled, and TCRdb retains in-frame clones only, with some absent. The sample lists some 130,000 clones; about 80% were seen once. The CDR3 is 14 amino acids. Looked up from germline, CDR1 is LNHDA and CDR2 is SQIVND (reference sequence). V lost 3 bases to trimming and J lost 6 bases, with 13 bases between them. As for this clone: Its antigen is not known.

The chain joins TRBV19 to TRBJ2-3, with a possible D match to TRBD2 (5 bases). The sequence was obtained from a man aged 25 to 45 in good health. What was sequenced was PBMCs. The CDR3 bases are TGTGCCAGTAGTATGTCGGCCGGGGTGGATACGCAGTATTTT. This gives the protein CASSMSAGVDTQYF. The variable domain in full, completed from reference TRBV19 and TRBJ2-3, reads DGGITQSPKYLFRKEGQNVTLSCEQNLNHDAMYWYRQDPGQGLRLIYYSQIVNDFQKGDIAEGYSVSREKKESFPLTVTSAQKNPTAFYLCASSMSAGVDTQYFGPGTRLTVL.